The present entry profiles one T cell receptor (beta chain) with its context. This sample stems from a study of control samples from healthy donors and cancer patients. Libraries were prepared by immunoSEQ multiplex PCR; TCRdb keeps only in-frame clonotypes and omits some of them. This sample has about 150,000 clones, with 85% to 95% found just once. The CDR3 has 14 residues. The V gene's germline CDR1 is KGHSH and CDR2 LQKENI. Between the trimmed V and J ends, which lost 2 bases and 4 bases, there was a span of 11 bases. The chain has TRBV18 and TRBJ1-1, with D unclear. The sample taken for sequencing was blood. This clonotype was obtained from a middle-aged man in good health. The CDR3 DNA reads as TGTGCCAGCTCACCAGAAGGGTGGGGCACTGAAGCTTTCTTT. It translates to CASSPEGWGTEAFF.